This T cell receptor (beta chain) derives from a study of blood T cells in healthy people across ages. It was with a sample-barcoded 5' primer and a J-beta primer mix that a second PCR of about 7 to 12 cycles was run. Through a template-switch adaptor with 12 random nucleotides, each cDNA molecule received a tag. There were at least 3 million CDR3-containing paired-end reads obtained from each sample. One entry per CDR3 protein, called by TCRdb with MiXCR from the 5' RACE reads. The repertoire holds about 640,000 distinct CDR3 sequences, with roughly 53% as singletons. Germline loops: CDR1 SGHAT, CDR2 FQNNGV. The J segment lost 7 bases and the V segment lost 2 bases, leaving 8 bases of the junction unmatched. The length of the CDR3 is 16 residues.

The chain combines TRBV11-2 with TRBJ2-7; 13 bases line up with TRBD2. The clonotype comes from a man aged 60-69 years in good health. The specimen was blood. The DNA for the CDR3 is TGTGCCAGCAGCTTACTAACTAGCGGGGGGGGAAATGAGCAGTACTTC. As protein: CASSLLTSGGGNEQYF.